This T cell receptor beta chain stems from a study of T cell responses to AZD1222 COVID-19 vaccine. Whole-study findings and limits: CD4 TCRs linked to vaccination spanned spike, dominating at 160-218 and 743-854.

Libraries were prepared by immunoSEQ multiplex PCR; TCRdb keeps only in-frame clonotypes and omits some of them. The sample lists 90,000 to 150,000 clones; 87% were seen once. As to this clone: Its specificity is not known.

The V and J ends lost 2 bases and 2 bases respectively, with 14 bases between them. Germline V CDR1 and CDR2: SGHVS, FQNEAQ. CDR3 length: 16 amino acids. The chain couples TRBV7-8 to TRBJ2-3, with D perhaps TRBD1 or TRBD2 (5 bases each). This TCR was sampled from an adult who received the AZD1222 COVID-19 vaccine. The starting material was peripheral blood, obtained 28 days after the second AZD1222 dose. The CDR3 sequence is CASSLNRGAPTDTQYF. DNA for the CDR3: TGTGCCAGCAGCTTAAATCGAGGGGCGCCCACAGATACGCAGTATTTT.